This is a list of T cell receptor beta chains from one sample in a study of blood T cells in healthy people across ages. TCRdb re-called the 5' RACE reads through MiXCR, storing one row per CDR3 protein. The sample contains about 720,000 distinct CDR3 sequences, 20% to 25% of which appear only once. These data were also reused for a study on T cells of mothers and their children.

Source material: blood. These receptor sequences come from a boy younger than 18 in good health. The CDR3 runs from the conserved cysteine through the conserved F or W. The order of the fields is D gene, J gene, clone size, V gene, CDR3 protein, CDR3 DNA. The D gene is left open where the match is weak. Only some rows state a clone size, as once, few, many or a class for expanded clones.

D: NA
J: TRBJ2-7
size: NA
V: TRBV12-5
CDR3: CASGWVYEQYF
DNA: TGTGCTAGTGGTTGGGTTTACGAGCAGTACTTC

D: TRBD2
J: TRBJ2-1
size: NA
V: TRBV28
CDR3: CASSHWTSGRGSELYF
DNA: TGTGCCAGCAGTCATTGGACTAGCGGGAGAGGGAGCGAGCTGTACTTC

D: NA
J: TRBJ2-4
size: NA
V: TRBV28
CDR3: CASSSGGAIVKNIQYF
DNA: TGTGCCAGCTCGTCGGGTGGGGCGATTGTCAAAAACATTCAGTACTTC

D: NA
J: TRBJ2-7
size: NA
V: TRBV7-2
CDR3: CASSLDPGKYEQYF
DNA: TGTGCCAGCAGCTTAGATCCGGGAAAGTACGAGCAGTACTTC

D: TRBD1
J: TRBJ2-5
size: few
V: TRBV25-1
CDR3: CASVTLGQGQETQYF
DNA: TGTGCCAGTGTAACCCTGGGACAGGGGCAAGAGACCCAGTACTTC

D: TRBD1
J: TRBJ2-7
size: NA
V: TRBV5-1
CDR3: CASSWDRASYEQYF
DNA: TGCGCCAGCAGCTGGGACAGGGCCTCCTACGAGCAGTACTTC

D: NA
J: TRBJ2-1
size: NA
V: TRBV20-1
CDR3: CSASRLVGSNEQFF
DNA: TGCAGTGCTAGTCGGCTAGTTGGTAGCAATGAGCAGTTCTTC

D: TRBD2
J: TRBJ2-7
size: few
V: TRBV2
CDR3: CASSVLADYEQYF
DNA: TGTGCCAGCAGTGTTCTAGCGGACTACGAGCAGTACTTC

D: NA
J: TRBJ2-1
size: few
V: TRBV11-1
CDR3: CASTLTPDEQFF
DNA: TGTGCCAGCACCCTCACCCCGGATGAGCAGTTCTTC

D: NA
J: TRBJ2-7
size: NA
V: TRBV21-1
CDR3: CASNSRGLADSSYEQYF
DNA: TGTGCCAGCAATTCAAGGGGGCTAGCGGACAGCTCCTACGAGCAGTACTTC

D: NA
J: TRBJ1-1
size: NA
V: TRBV5-1
CDR3: CASRREALDTEAFF
DNA: TGCGCCAGCAGGAGGGAAGCTCTTGACACTGAAGCTTTCTTT

D: NA
J: TRBJ2-7
size: few
V: TRBV20-1
CDR3: CSAWTVDYEQYF
DNA: TGCAGTGCTTGGACAGTCGACTACGAGCAGTACTTC

D: NA
J: TRBJ2-1
size: NA
V: TRBV7-9
CDR3: CASSINQGTNYNEQFF
DNA: TGTGCCAGCAGTATAAATCAAGGGACCAACTACAATGAGCAGTTCTTC

D: TRBD1
J: TRBJ1-5
size: NA
V: TRBV28
CDR3: CASSLGTTGGSNQPQHF
DNA: TGTGCCAGCAGTTTGGGGACTACAGGGGGGAGCAATCAGCCCCAGCATTTT

D: NA
J: TRBJ2-5
size: few
V: TRBV20-1
CDR3: CSARDGAGERRETQYF
DNA: TGCAGTGCTAGAGACGGGGCAGGGGAAAGGCGAGAGACCCAGTACTTC

D: NA
J: TRBJ2-1
size: NA
V: TRBV6-5
CDR3: CASSYSVGFYNEQFF
DNA: TGTGCCAGCAGTTACTCAGTCGGATTCTACAATGAGCAGTTCTTC

D: TRBD2
J: TRBJ2-3
size: few
V: TRBV7-2
CDR3: CASSLASSGGEDTQYF
DNA: TGTGCCAGCAGCTTAGCGTCTAGCGGGGGTGAAGATACGCAGTATTTT

D: TRBD1
J: TRBJ2-3
size: few
V: TRBV5-1
CDR3: CASRDGTGGLDTQYF
DNA: TGCGCCAGCCGTGACGGGACAGGGGGTTTAGATACGCAGTATTTT

D: NA
J: TRBJ1-2
size: NA
V: TRBV19
CDR3: CASSMARNYGYTF
DNA: TGTGCCAGTAGTATGGCCAGGAACTATGGCTACACCTTC

D: NA
J: TRBJ1-2
size: NA
V: TRBV3-1
CDR3: CASSQEWGGCYGYTF
DNA: TGTGCCAGCAGCCAAGAATGGGGGGGGTGCTATGGCTACACCTTC

D: NA
J: TRBJ1-4
size: few
V: TRBV3-1
CDR3: CASSHRPDGVNEKLFF
DNA: TGTGCCAGCAGCCATCGACCCGACGGAGTAAATGAAAAACTGTTTTTT

D: NA
J: TRBJ1-1
size: NA
V: TRBV19
CDR3: CASGPQNTEAFF
DNA: TGTGCCAGCGGGCCGCAGAACACTGAAGCTTTCTTT

D: NA
J: TRBJ1-2
size: NA
V: TRBV30
CDR3: CAWSFLPNYGYTF
DNA: TGTGCCTGGAGTTTTCTGCCGAACTATGGCTACACCTTC

D: NA
J: TRBJ2-7
size: NA
V: TRBV29-1
CDR3: CSVEGGNFYEQYF
DNA: TGCAGCGTTGAAGGGGGGAACTTCTACGAGCAGTACTTC